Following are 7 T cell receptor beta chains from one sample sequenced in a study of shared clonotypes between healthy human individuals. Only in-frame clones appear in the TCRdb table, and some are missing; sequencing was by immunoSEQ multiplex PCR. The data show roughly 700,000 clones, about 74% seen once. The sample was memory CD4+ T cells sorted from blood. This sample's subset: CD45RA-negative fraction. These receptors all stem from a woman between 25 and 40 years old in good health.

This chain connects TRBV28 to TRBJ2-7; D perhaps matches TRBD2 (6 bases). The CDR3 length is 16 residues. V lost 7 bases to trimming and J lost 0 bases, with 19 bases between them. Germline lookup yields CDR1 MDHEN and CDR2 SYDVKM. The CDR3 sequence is CASTQSRAGTSYEQYF. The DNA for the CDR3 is TGTGCCAGCACCCAAAGTAGGGCGGGGACCTCCTACGAGCAGTACTTC.

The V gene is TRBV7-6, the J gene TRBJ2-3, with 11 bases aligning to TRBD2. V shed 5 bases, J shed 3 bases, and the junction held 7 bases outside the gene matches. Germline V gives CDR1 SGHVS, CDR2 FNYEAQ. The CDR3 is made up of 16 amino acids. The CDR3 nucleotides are TGTGCCAGCAGCAAACTAGCGGGAGAGGGAACAGATACGCAGTATTTT. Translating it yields CASSKLAGEGTDTQYF.

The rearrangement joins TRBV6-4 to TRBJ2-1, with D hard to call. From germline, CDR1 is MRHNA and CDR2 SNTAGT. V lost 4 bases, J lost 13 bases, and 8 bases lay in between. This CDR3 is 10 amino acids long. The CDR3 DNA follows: TGTGCCAGCAGTGGAAAGCCACAGTTCTTC. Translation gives CASSGKPQFF.

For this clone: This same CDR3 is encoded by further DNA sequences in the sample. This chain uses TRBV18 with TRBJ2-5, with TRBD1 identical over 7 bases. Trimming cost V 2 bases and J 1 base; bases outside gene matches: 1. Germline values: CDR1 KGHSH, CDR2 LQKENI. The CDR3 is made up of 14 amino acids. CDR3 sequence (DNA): TGTGCCAGCTCACCAGGGACAGTCCAAGAGACCCAGTACTTC. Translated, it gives CASSPGTVQETQYF. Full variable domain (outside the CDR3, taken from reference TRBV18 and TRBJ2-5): NAGVMQNPRHLVRRRGQEARLRCSPMKGHSHVYWYRQLPEEGLKFMVYLQKENIIDESGMPKERFSAEFPKEGPSILRIQQVVRGDSAAYFCASSPGTVQETQYFGPGTRLLVL.

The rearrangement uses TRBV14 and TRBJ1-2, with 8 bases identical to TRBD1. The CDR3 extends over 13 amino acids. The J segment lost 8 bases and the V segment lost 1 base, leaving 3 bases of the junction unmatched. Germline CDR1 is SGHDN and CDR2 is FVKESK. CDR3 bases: TGTGCCAGCAGCCAAGTACAGGGGGGCGGCTACACCTTC. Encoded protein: CASSQVQGGGYTF. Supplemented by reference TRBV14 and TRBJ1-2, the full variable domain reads EAGVTQFPSHSVIEKGQTVTLRCDPISGHDNLYWYRRVMGKEIKFLLHFVKESKQDESGMPNNRFLAERTGGTYSTLKVQPAELEDSGVYFCASSQVQGGGYTFGSGTRLTVV.

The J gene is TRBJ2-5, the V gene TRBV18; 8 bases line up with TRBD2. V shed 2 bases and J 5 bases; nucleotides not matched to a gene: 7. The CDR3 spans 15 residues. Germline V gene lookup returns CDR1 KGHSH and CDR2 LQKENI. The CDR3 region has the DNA TGTGCCAGCTCACCAATGAGCGGGAGTTGGGAGACCCAGTACTTC. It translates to CASSPMSGSWETQYF.

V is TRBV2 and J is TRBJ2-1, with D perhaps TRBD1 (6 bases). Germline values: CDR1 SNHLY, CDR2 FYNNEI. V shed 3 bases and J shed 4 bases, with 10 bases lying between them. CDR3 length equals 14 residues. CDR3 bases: TGTGCCAGCAGTGATTGGACAGAGTACAATGAGCAGTTCTTC. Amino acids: CASSDWTEYNEQFF.